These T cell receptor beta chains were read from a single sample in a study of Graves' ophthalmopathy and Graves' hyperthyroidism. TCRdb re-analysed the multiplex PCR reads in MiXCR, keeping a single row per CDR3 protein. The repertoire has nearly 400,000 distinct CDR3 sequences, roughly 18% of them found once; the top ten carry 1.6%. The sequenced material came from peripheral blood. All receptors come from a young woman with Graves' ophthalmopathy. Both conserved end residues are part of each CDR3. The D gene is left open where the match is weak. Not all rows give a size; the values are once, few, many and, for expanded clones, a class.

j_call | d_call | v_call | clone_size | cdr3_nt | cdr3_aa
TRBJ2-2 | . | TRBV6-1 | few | TGTGCCAGCAGACAGGGGACTAACACCGGGGAGCTGTTTTTT | CASRQGTNTGELFF
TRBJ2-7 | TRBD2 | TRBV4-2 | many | TGTGCCAGCAGCCAGATCGGGGAGGGCTACGAGCAGTACTTC | CASSQIGEGYEQYF
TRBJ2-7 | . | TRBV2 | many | TGTGCCAGCAGGGGGGCAGGGTCGAGTGGAGAGCAGTACTTC | CASRGAGSSGEQYF
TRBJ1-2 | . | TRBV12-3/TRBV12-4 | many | TGTGCCAGCAGTCCGACCACATACGGCTACACCTTC | CASSPTTYGYTF
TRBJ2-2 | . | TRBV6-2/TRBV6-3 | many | TGTGCCAGCACCCCCACCTGGGGGCCCACCGGGGAGCTGTTTTTT | CASTPTWGPTGELFF
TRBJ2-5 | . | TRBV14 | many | TGTGCCAGCAGCCAAGGAGACTCTCTAAAGACCCAGTACTTC | CASSQGDSLKTQYF
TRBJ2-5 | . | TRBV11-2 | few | TGTGCCAGCAGAGAGGGAAGGGCCCAGTACTTC | CASREGRAQYF
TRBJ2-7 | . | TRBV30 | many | TGTGCCTGGAGTGGCGGGACAGCCGTCTACGAGCAGTACTTC | CAWSGGTAVYEQYF
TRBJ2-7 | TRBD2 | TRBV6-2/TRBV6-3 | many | TGTGCCAGCAGTTACCGGTTTGGGACTAGCGGGAGGAGCTCCTACGAGCAGTACTTC | CASSYRFGTSGRSSYEQYF
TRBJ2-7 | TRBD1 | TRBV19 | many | TGTGCCAGTAGTATCGGAACAGGGGGAGGAACCTACGAGCAGTACTTC | CASSIGTGGGTYEQYF
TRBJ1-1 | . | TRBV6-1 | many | TGTGCCAGCAACCCACTTACAGAGAACACTGAAGCTTTCTTT | CASNPLTENTEAFF
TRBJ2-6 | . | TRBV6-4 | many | TGTGCCAGCAGGGACGTAATGGGCGGAAGATCCTCTGGGGCCAACGTCCTGACTTTC | CASRDVMGGRSSGANVLTF
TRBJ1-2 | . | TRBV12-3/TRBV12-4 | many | TGTGCCAGCAACCCGGACGGCTATGGCTACACCTTC | CASNPDGYGYTF
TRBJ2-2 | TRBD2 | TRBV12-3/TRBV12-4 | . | TGTGCCACCCGTGGACTAGCGGGGGCCGCGAACACCGGGGAGCTGTTTTTT | CATRGLAGAANTGELFF
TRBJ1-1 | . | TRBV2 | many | TGTGCCAGCAGTGAATATTTAGGGAACACTGAAGCTTTCTTT | CASSEYLGNTEAFF
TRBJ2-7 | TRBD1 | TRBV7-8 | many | TGTGCCAGCAGCTGGCGACAGGGGGCCCCCTACGAGCAGTACTTC | CASSWRQGAPYEQYF
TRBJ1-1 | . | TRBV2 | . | TGTGCCAGCGAACGGGGGAACACTGAAGCTTTCTTT | CASERGNTEAFF
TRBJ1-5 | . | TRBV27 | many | TGTGCCAGCAGTTTCAGGGCGCGTCAGCCCCAGCATTTT | CASSFRARQPQHF
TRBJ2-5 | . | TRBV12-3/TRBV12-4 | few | TGTGCCAGCAGTTTAGGCGAACAGACCCAGTACTTC | CASSLGEQTQYF
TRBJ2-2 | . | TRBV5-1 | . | TGCGCCAGCAGCCCCTCCACTTGGGACGGGAACACCGGGGAGCTGTTTTTT | CASSPSTWDGNTGELFF
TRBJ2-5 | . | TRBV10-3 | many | TGTGCCATCAGTGAGATCGGAAGGGAGACCCAGTACTTC | CAISEIGRETQYF
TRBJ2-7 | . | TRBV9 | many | TGTGCCAGCAGCCCGAGAAGGGGGAAGGCGGTCTACGAGCAGTACTTC | CASSPRRGKAVYEQYF
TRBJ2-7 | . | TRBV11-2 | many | TGTGCCAGCAGGAGACATTTAGGCTCCTACGAGCAGTACTTC | CASRRHLGSYEQYF
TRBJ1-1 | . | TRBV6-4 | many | TGTGCCAGCAGGAGACAGGATAACACTGAAGCTTTCTTT | CASRRQDNTEAFF
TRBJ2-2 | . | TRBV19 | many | TGTGCCAGTAGTATGTGGTCCCAGAACACCGGGGAGCTGTTTTTT | CASSMWSQNTGELFF
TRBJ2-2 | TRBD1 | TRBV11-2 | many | TGTGCCAGCAGCCGGACGACAGGGGGCCCCGGGGAGCTGTTTTTT | CASSRTTGGPGELFF